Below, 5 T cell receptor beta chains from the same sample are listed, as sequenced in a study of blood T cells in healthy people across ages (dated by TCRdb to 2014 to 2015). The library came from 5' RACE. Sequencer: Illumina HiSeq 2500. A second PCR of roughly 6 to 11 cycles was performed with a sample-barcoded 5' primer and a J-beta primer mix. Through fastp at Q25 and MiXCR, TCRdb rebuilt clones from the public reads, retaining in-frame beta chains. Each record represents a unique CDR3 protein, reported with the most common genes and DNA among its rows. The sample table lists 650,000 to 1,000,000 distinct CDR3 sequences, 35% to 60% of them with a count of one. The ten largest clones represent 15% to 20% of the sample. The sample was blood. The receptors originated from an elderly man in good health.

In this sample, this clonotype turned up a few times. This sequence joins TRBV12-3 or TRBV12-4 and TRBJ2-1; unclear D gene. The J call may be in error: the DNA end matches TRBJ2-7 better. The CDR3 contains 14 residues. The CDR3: CASSPTGSYNEQYF. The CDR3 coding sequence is TGTGCCAGCAGTCCAACCGGCTCCTACAATGAGCAGTACTTC.

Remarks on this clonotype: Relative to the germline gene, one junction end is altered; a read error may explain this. The chain's CDR3 is CASSLGGSYSNEQYF. The CDR3 DNA sequence: TGCGCCAGCAGCTTAGGAGGGTCTTACTCCAACGAGCAGTACTTC. The J gene is TRBJ2-7, the V gene TRBV5-1, with a weak D call TRBD2 (6 bases). The CDR3 loop spans 15 amino acids. CDR1 is SGHRS, CDR2 YFSETQ, per germline. The full variable domain, its missing parts supplied by reference TRBV5-1 and TRBJ2-7, is KAGVTQTPRYLIKTRGQQVTLSCSPISGHRSVSWYQQTPGQGLQFLFEYFSETQRNKGNFPGRFSGRQFSNSRSEMNVSTLELGDSALYLCASSLGGSYSNEQYFGPGTRLTVT.

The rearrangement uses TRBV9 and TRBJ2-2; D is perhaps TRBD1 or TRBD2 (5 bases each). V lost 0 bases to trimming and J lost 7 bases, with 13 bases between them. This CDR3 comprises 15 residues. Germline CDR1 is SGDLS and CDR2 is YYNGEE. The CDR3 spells CASSVGDRPGGELFF. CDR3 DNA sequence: TGTGCCAGCAGCGTAGGGGACCGCCCGGGCGGGGAGCTGTTTTTT.

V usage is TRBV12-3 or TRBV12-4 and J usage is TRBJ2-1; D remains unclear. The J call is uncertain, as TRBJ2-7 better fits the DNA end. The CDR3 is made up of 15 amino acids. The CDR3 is CASSLTWWPYNEQYF. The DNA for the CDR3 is TGTGCCAGCAGCCTAACCTGGTGGCCCTACAATGAGCAGTACTTC.

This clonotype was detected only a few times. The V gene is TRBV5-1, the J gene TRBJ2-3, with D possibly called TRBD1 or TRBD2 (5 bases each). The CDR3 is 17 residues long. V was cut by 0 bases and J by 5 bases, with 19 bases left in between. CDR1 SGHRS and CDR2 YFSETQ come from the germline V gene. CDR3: CASSLDEGPWLGDTQYF. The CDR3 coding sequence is TGCGCCAGCAGCTTGGACGAGGGGCCATGGCTCGGAGATACGCAGTATTTT.